The TCR beta chain described here comes from a study of identical twins. Looked up from germline, CDR1 is ENHRY and CDR2 is SYGVKD. Trimming stripped 11 bases from V and 2 bases from J, with 15 bases between. CDR3 length equals 14 residues. MiXCR, applied by TCRdb to the 5' RACE reads, yields one record per CDR3 protein. This table has 300,000 to 400,000 distinct CDR3 sequences, over 9% appearing once. These data were also reused for a study on yellow fever vaccine responses in identical twins.

The chain employs TRBV10-3 and TRBJ2-2; D may correspond to TRBD1 or TRBD2 (5 bases each). Sequenced material: CD8+ T cells sorted from blood. This sequence originates from a woman aged 18-35 years in good health. The chain's CDR3 is CALGETDNTGELFF. The CDR3 DNA is TGTGCCCTAGGGGAGACAGACAACACCGGGGAGCTGTTTTTT.